This entry is about one T cell receptor (beta chain). The CDR3 has 16 residues. Trimming removed 3 bases at V and 1 base at J, with 14 bases between. Germline CDR1 is PRHDT and CDR2 is FYEKMQ (reference sequence). The cohort comprised adults aged roughly 18 to 95 years residing in 20 to 25 US areas. This table comes from immunoSEQ multiplex PCR, and its TCRdb copy is limited to in-frame clones, with some not included. The sample includes 150,000 or so clones, about 80% of them seen just once. The data stem from a study of blood T cell repertoires in COVID-19. The receptor comes from a woman aged 60-70 years who had recovered from COVID-19. Sequenced input: PBMCs or T cells enriched from blood (not recorded which). V gene TRBV13 combines with J gene TRBJ2-3; no reliable D call. The CDR3 nucleotides are TGTGCCAGCAGCTTTCCTGACATATACGGCACAGATACGCAGTATTTT. Translating it yields CASSFPDIYGTDTQYF.